This is a list of T cell receptor beta chains from one sample in a study of blood T cell repertoires in COVID-19. Profiled with immunoSEQ multiplex PCR; TCRdb holds only in-frame clones, not every one. The data hold 250,000 to 350,000 clones, with around 84% observed a single time. The sequencing sample was made of peripheral blood. The receptors stem from a human donor with COVID-19, enrolled during active disease. The donor label of this sample is uncertain. The CDR3 runs from the conserved cysteine through the conserved F or W. The D gene is left open where the match is weak. A row's size may be missing; if present it is once, few, many or a size class.

TRBJ2-7 TRBV9 NA TRBD2 CASSADARAGTSGGGRYEQYF TGTGCCAGCAGCGCCGACGCCAGAGCCGGGACTAGCGGCGGAGGGCGGTACGAGCAGTACTTC
TRBJ2-7 TRBV7-3 NA NA CASSLVRDTYEQYF TGTGCCAGCAGCTTAGTCAGGGACACCTACGAGCAGTACTTC
TRBJ2-2 TRBV28 NA TRBD2 CASSPPPVGTSGIDGELFF TGTGCCAGCAGCCCGCCGCCGGTCGGGACTAGCGGGATAGACGGGGAGCTGTTTTTT
TRBJ2-7 TRBV7-8 NA TRBD1 CASTIRQGAYEQYF TGTGCCAGCACCATTAGACAGGGCGCCTACGAGCAGTACTTC
TRBJ2-5 TRBV11-2 NA TRBD2 CASGLDRLAGLETQYF TGTGCCAGCGGCTTAGATCGACTAGCGGGACTTGAGACCCAGTACTTC
TRBJ2-3 TRBV20-1 NA TRBD2 CSASRLAGGADTQYF TGCAGTGCTAGTAGGCTAGCGGGAGGCGCAGATACGCAGTATTTT
TRBJ2-3 TRBV4-3 NA NA CASSHGDTDTQYF TGCGCCAGCAGCCACGGAGACACAGATACGCAGTATTTT
TRBJ2-3 TRBV19 once TRBD2 CASSPLLLAGVGDTQYF TGTGCCAGTAGTCCCCTCTTGCTAGCGGGAGTCGGGGATACGCAGTATTTT
TRBJ1-5 TRBV24-1 NA NA CATTDRGDQPQHF TGTGCCACCACCGACAGAGGAGATCAGCCCCAGCATTTT
TRBJ1-5 TRBV7-6 NA NA CASSLAGEGDQPQHF TGTGCCAGCAGCTTAGCGGGGGAGGGCGATCAGCCCCAGCATTTT